This T cell receptor beta chain is drawn from a study of a mutant IDH1 vaccine in newly diagnosed glioma (dated by TCRdb to 2020 to 2023). The study in broad terms: Across visits V03 through V10, patients got a total of eight vaccinations, given in weeks 1, 3, 5, 7, 11, 15, 19 and 23. Vaccination started 4-6 weeks after radiotherapy alone, or was given together with temozolomide cycles in the groups whose treatment included chemotherapy. Of the roughly 30 treated patients, around 62% were male and approximately 40% were female, and a mean age of around 40 years was recorded. Before enrollment, most patients had been given radiochemotherapy with temozolomide as standard therapy, while the rest had received either radiotherapy alone or temozolomide alone. Peripheral blood samples were drawn at six visits, namely V03 (baseline), V05, V07, V10, V12 and V13. For exploratory analyses, longitudinal TCRB deep sequencing was carried out in roughly 25 treated patients wherever samples were available. The study at large found these results: The authors stated that sample limitations prevented analyses of patient blood samples from being reproduced. Pseudoprogression seemed to be unrelated to changes in the top peripheral T cell clonotypes found by TCRB sequencing. Selection of PBMC samples for TCRB deep sequencing was based on availability. Immune responses induced by the vaccine were seen in 93.3% of patients across multiple MHC alleles.

From cysteine to phenylalanine, the CDR3 is 15 amino acids long. Kept here is only the CDR3 DNA, which spans 45 bases and is read in frame from base 1. The junction shows trimming of 4 bases on V and 0 bases on J, plus 10 bases between the germline ends. Based on the germline V gene, the CDR1 and CDR2 sequences are MNHNS and SASEGT. The library was prepared using the immunoSEQ multiplex PCR assay. Rearranged TCR beta chain sequences were amplified using the hsTCRB Kit according to the manufacturer's protocol. TCRB libraries were sequenced on an Illumina MiSeq. Turning to the authors' computational methods: The proprietary platform of the kit vendor was used for demultiplexing, trimming and gene mapping. TCRdb limited this immuneACCESS table to in-frame rearrangements with V and J called. A share of clones is missing; checked studies link under half to unresolved V genes, and the rest is unexplained. That table supplies the V and J calls and clone size; D and trimming were determined from the DNA. The sample table shows 50,000 to 60,000 clones, and 80% are seen once. In total, the top ten clones hold approximately 6.2% of the sample.

Worth noting for this clone: Its specific antigen is unknown. Qualities for individual bases were not recorded, and no much larger clone is one base off.

In the paper's terms, the time point label means: week 23, last vaccination. Every vaccine dose consisted of 300 ug of a 20-mer mutant IDH1 peptide in Montanide, administered subcutaneously together with topical imiquimod. Donors had newly diagnosed WHO grade 3 or 4 IDH1-mutant astrocytomas with loss of nuclear ATRX. The samples were drawn from NOA16, a multicentre, single-arm, open-label phase I trial in Germany that tested a mutant IDH1 peptide vaccine in humans for the first time. The DNeasy Blood and Tissue Kit was used to extract genomic DNA from EDTA blood for TCRB sequencing. The sequencing used PBMCs, collected from a glioma patient whose treatment included an IDH1 peptide vaccine. The source is a man aged 40-50 years with glioma. The sequence joins TRBV6-1 to TRBJ1-5; TRBD1 is a weak D gene call, 5 bases matching. CDR3 reads: CASSVTVYSNQPQHF. The DNA sequence is TGTGCCAGCAGTGTGACAGTTTATAGCAATCAGCCCCAGCATTTT.